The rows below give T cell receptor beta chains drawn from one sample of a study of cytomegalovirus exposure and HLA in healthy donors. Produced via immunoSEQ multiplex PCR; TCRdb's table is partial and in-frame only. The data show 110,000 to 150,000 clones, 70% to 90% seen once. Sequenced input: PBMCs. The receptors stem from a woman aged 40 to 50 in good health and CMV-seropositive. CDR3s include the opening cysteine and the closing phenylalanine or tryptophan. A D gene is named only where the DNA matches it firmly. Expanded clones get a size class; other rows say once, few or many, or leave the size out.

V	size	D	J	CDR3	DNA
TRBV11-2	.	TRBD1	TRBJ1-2	CASSPHPGQGASNYGYTF	TGTGCCAGCAGCCCACACCCGGGACAGGGGGCCTCTAACTATGGCTACACCTTC
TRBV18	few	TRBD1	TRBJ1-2	CASSPLRPGTGVSGYTF	TGTGCCAGCTCACCTCTTCGCCCCGGGACAGGGGTGAGTGGCTACACCTTC
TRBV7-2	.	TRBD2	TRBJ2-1	CASSPTSGGSGLYNEQFF	TGTGCCAGCAGCCCCACTAGCGGGGGGTCGGGCTTATACAATGAGCAGTTCTTC
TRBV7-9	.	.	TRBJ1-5	CSSSLSRGGGGPQHF	TGTTCCAGCAGCCTCTCCCGGGGGGGCGGCGGGCCCCAGCATTTT
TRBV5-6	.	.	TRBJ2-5	CASSLTQGKETQYF	TGTGCCAGCAGCTTGACCCAGGGTAAAGAGACCCAGTACTTC
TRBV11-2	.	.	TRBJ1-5	CASSLGQGRGSNQPQHF	TGTGCCAGCAGCTTAGGGCAGGGGAGGGGTAGCAATCAGCCCCAGCATTTT
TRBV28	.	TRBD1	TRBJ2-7	CASRSSGTGEYEQYF	TGTGCCAGCAGGTCAAGCGGGACAGGGGAATACGAGCAGTACTTC
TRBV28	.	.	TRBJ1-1	CASRLRETEAFF	TGTGCCAGCAGGCTCAGGGAAACTGAAGCTTTCTTT
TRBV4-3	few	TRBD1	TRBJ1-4	CASSPIKGQTNEKLFF	TGCGCCAGCAGCCCGATTAAGGGACAGACTAATGAAAAACTGTTTTTT
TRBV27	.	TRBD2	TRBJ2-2	CASTLAATGELFF	TGTGCCAGCACCCTAGCGGCTACCGGGGAGCTGTTTTTT
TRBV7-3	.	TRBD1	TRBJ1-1	CASSAQGAGNTEAFF	TGTGCCAGCAGCGCCCAGGGGGCGGGGAACACTGAAGCTTTCTTT
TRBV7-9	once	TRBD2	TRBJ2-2	CASSLGGSGSTGELFF	TGTGCCAGCAGCTTAGGCGGAAGCGGGAGCACCGGGGAGCTGTTTTTT
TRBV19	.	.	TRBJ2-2	CASSIGGGGYTGELFF	TGTGCCAGTAGTATAGGCGGGGGCGGATACACCGGGGAGCTGTTTTTT